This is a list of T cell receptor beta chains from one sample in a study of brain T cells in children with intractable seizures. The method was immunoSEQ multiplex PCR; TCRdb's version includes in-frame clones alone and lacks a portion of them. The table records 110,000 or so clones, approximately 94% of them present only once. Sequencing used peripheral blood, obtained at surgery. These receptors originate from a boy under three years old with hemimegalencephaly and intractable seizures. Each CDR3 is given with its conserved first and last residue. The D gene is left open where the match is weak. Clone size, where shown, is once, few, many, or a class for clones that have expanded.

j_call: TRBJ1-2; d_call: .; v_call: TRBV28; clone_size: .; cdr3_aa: CASSPPGPQGLSGYTF; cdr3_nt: TGTGCCAGCAGTCCGCCGGGACCCCAAGGCCTCTCTGGCTACACCTTC
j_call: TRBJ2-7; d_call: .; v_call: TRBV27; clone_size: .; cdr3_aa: CASSLAQLGNYEQYF; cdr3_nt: TGTGCCAGCAGTTTAGCCCAACTAGGGAACTACGAGCAGTACTTC
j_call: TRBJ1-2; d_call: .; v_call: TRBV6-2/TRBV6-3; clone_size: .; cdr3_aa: CASTPYPNYGYTF; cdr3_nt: TGTGCCAGCACCCCGTACCCAAACTATGGCTACACCTTC
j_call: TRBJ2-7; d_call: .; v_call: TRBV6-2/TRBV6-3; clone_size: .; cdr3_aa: CASSPDWGPSYEQYF; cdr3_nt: TGTGCCAGCAGCCCGGACTGGGGGCCATCCTACGAGCAGTACTTC
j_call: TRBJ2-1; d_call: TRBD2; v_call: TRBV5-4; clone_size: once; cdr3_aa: CASSLGIAGDEQFF; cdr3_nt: TGTGCCAGCAGCTTGGGTATAGCGGGGGATGAGCAGTTCTTC
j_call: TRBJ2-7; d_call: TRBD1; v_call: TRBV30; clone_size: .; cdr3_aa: CAWNPGQRYEQYF; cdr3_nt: TGTGCCTGGAATCCGGGACAGAGATACGAGCAGTACTTC
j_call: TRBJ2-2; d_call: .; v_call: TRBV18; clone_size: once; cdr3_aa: CASTQGTGELFF; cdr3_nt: TGTGCCAGCACTCAGGGCACCGGGGAGCTGTTTTTT
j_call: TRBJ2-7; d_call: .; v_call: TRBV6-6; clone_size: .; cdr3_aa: CASSYRGSYEQYF; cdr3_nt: TGTGCCAGCAGTTACAGGGGCTCCTACGAGCAGTACTTC
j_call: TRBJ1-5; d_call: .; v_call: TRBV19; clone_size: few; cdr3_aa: CASSFGQFNQPQHF; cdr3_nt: TGTGCCAGTAGTTTTGGACAGTTCAATCAGCCCCAGCATTTT
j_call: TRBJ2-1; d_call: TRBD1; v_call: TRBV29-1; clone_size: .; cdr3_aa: CSVVIGGGSLGEQFF; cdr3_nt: TGCAGCGTTGTAATAGGGGGCGGCAGTCTTGGTGAGCAGTTCTTC
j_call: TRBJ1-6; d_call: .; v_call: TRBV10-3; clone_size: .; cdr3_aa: CAISESRESSPLHF; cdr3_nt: TGTGCCATCAGTGAGTCGCGGGAATCGTCACCCCTCCACTTT
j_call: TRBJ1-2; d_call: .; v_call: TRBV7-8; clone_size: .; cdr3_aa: CASSPDSSVRHTF; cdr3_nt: TGTGCCAGCAGCCCCGACAGCTCCGTAAGACACACCTTC
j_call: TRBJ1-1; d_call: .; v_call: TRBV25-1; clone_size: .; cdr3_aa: CASSQRGRQNTEAFF; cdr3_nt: TGTGCCAGCAGTCAAAGGGGCAGGCAGAACACTGAAGCTTTCTTT
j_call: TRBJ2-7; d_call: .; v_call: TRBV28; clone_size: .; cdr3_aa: CASSLFGSFEQYF; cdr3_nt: TGTGCCAGCAGTTTATTCGGCTCCTTCGAGCAGTACTTC
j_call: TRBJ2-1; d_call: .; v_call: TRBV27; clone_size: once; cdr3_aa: CASSLRDFSYNEQFF; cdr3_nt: TGTGCCAGCAGTCTCCGGGACTTCTCCTACAATGAGCAGTTCTTC
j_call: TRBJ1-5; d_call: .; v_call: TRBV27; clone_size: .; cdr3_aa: CASSLGVSNQPQHF; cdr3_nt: TGTGCCAGCAGTTTGGGGGTTAGCAATCAGCCCCAGCATTTT
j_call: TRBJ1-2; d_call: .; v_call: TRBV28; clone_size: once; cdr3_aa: CASSLSNYGYTF; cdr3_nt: TGTGCCAGCAGTTTAAGTAACTATGGCTACACCTTC
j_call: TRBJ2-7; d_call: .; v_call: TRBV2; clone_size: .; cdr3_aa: CASSDFTRFEQYF; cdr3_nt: TGTGCCAGCAGTGATTTCACTAGGTTCGAGCAGTACTTC
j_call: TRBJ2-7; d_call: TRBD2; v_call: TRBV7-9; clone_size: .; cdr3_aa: CASSGGLAARKPYEQYF; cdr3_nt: TGTGCCAGCAGCGGCGGACTAGCGGCCAGAAAGCCCTACGAGCAGTACTTC
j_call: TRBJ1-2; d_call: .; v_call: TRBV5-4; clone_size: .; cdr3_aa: CASTYSGRRAGGYTF; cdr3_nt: TGTGCCAGCACCTACTCGGGGAGGAGGGCAGGGGGCTACACCTTC
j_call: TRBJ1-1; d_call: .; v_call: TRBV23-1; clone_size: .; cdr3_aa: CASSHREAFF; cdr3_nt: TGCGCCAGCAGTCACAGGGAAGCTTTCTTT
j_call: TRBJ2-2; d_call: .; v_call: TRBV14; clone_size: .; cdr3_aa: CASSLHTGELFF; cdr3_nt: TGTGCCAGCAGCCTCCACACCGGGGAGCTGTTTTTT
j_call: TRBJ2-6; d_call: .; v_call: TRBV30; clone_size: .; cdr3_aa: CAWSEDSLSGANVLTF; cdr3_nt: TGTGCCTGGAGTGAGGACAGCCTCTCTGGGGCCAACGTCCTGACTTTC
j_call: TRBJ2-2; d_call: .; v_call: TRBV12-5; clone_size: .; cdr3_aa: CASGLTTGELFF; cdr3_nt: TGTGCTAGTGGTTTGACGACCGGGGAGCTGTTTTTT